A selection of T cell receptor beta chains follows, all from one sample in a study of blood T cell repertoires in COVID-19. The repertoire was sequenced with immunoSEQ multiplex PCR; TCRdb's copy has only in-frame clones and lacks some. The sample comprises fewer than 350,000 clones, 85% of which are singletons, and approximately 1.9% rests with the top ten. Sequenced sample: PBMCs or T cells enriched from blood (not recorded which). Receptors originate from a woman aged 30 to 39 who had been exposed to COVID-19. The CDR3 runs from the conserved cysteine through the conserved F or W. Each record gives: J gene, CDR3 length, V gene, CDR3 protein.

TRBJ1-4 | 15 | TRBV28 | CASSLSGPGRGKLFF
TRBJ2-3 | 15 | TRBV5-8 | CASSWRRGFTDTQYF
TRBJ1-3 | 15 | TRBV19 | CASSPPGHAGNTIYF
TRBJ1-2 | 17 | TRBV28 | CASSFATGTAPLYGYTF
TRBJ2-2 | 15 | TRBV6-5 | CASSYNRGSAGELFF
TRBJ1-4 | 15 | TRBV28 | CASSSHHRGGEKLFF
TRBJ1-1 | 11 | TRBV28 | CASSSLLEAFF
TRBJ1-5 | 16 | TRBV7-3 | CASSLKGWESNQPQHF
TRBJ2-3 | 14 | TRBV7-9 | CASSLKRTTDTQYF
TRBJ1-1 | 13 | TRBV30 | CAWRGQGNTEAFF
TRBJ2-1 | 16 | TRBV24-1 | CATSELLAGGPSEQFF
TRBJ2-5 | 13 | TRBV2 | CASSGLAQETQYF
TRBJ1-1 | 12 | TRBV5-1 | CAMGGQGAEAFF
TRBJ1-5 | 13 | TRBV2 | CASSRGDNQPQHF
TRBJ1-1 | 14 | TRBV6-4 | CASSLEGAGTEAFF
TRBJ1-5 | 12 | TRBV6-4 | CASSAPGGPQHF
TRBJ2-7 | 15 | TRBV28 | CASSFLQGASSEQYF
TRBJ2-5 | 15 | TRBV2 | CASSVQGREQETQYF
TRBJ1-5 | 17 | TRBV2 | CASSAPGQGRLGQPQHF
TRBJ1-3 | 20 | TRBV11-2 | CASSLDQGEDRPRSGNTIYF
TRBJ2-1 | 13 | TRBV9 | CASSWGDQNEQFF
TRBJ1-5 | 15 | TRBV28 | CASSSGQGNNQPQHF
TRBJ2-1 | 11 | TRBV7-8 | CASSLINEQFF
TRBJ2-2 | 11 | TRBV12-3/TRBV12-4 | CASSFIGELFF
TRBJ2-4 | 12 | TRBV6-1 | CASSEAESQEYF
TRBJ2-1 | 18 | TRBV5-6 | CASSFQIVHHSSYNEQFF
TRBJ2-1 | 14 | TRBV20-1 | CSASTRRQGNEQFF
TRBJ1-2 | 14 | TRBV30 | CAWSVLRGQEGDTF
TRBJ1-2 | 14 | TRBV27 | CASSPQWSISGYTF
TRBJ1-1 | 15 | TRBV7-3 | CASSSTGGANTEAFF
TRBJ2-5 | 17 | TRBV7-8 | CASSFSSSGRFEETQYF
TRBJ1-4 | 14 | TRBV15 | CATSPGGSNEKLFF
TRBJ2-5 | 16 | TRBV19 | CASNDPGQGLRETQYF
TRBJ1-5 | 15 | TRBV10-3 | CAISEGGAGSQPQHF
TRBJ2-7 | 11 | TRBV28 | CASSAGLEQYF
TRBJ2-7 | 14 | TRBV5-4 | CASSLVPGPYEQYF
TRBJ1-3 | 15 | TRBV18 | CASSPSSVSGNTIYF
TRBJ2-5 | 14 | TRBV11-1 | CASSLEPREETQYF
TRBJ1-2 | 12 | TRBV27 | CASRIGDYGYTF
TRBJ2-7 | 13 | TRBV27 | CASSSHRDYEQYF
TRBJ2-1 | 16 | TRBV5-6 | CASSFRLAASYNEQFF
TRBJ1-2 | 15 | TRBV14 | CASSQDLRVGSGYTF
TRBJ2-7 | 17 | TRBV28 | CASSFSLADTSSYEQYF
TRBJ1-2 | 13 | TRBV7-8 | CASSSGQGYGYTF
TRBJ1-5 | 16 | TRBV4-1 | CASSQEQPGYNQPQHF
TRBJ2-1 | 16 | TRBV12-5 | CASGLGFGGSAPEQFF
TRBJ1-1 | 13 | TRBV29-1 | CSVDVARNTEAFF
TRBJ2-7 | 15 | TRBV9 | CASSPGGTGSYEQYF
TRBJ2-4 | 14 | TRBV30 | CAWRVTGGQNIQYF
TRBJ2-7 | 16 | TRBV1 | CTSSLGCGRATYEQYF
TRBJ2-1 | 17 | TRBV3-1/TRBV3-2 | CASSLRIGTSGVNEQFF
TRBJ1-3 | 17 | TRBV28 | CASSSGTGGSPGNTIYF
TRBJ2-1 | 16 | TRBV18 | CASSSRTSGLNNEQFF
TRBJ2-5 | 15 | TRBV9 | CASSVVSSGQETQYF
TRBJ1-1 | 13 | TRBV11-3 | CASSGQTNTEAFF
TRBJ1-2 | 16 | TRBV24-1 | CATSDPTGTGEYGYTF